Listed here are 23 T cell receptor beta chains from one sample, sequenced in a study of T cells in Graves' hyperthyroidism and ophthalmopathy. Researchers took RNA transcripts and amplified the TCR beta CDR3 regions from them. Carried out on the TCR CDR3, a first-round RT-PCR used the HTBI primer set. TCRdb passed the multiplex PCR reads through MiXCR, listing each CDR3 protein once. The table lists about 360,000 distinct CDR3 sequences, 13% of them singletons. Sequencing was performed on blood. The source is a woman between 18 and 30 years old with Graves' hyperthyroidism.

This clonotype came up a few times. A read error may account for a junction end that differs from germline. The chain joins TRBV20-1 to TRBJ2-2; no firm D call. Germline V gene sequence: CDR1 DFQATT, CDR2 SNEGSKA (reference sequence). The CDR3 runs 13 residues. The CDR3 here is CSARPTRTGELFF. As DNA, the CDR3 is TGCAGTGCTAGACCGACCCGTACCGGCGAGCTGTTTTTT.

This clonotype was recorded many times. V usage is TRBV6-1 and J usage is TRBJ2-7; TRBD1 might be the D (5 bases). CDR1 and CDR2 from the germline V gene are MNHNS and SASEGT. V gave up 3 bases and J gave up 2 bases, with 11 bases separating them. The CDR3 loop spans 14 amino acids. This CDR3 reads CASSDRVPPYEQYF. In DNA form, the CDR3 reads TGTGCCAGCAGTGACAGGGTACCTCCCTACGAGCAGTACTTC.

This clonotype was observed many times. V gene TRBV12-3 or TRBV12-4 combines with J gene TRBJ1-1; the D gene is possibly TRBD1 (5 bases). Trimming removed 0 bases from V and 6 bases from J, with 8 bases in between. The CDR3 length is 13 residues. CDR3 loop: CASSLAGAPEAFF. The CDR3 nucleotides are TGTGCCAGCAGTTTAGCCGGGGCTCCTGAAGCTTTCTTT.

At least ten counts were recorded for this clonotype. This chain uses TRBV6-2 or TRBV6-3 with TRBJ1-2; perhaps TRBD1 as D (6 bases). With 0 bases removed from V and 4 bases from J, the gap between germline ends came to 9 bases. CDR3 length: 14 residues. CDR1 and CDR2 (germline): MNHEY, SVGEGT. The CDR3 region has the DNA TGTGCCAGCAGTTACTCGGGAGGGGGCTATGGCTACACCTTC. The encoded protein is CASSYSGGGYGYTF.

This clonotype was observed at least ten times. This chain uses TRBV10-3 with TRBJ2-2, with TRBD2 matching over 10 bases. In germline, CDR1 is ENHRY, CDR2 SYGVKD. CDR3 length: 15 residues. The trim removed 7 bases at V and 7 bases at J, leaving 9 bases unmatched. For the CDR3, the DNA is TGTGCCATCAAAGAGAGCGGGGGGGCGGTCGGGGAGCTGTTTTTT. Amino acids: CAIKESGGAVGELFF.

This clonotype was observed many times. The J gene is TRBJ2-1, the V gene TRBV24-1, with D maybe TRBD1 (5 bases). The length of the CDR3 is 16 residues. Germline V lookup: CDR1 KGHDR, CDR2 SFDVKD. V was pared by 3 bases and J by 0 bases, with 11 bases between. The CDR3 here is CATSDPGFSSYNEQFF. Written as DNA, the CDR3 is TGTGCCACCAGTGATCCAGGGTTTAGCTCCTACAATGAGCAGTTCTTC.

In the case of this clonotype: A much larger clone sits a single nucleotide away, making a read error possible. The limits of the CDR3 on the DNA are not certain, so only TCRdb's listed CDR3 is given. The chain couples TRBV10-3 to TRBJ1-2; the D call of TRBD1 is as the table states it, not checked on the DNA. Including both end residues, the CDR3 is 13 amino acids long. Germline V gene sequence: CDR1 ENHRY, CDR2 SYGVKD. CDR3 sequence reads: CASSEDRNYGCTF.

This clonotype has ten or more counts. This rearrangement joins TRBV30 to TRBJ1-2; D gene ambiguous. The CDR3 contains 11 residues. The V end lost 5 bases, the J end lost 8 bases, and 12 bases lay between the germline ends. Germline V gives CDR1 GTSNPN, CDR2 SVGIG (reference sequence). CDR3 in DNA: TGTGCCTGGTGGACCCAGGCCGGCTACACCTTC. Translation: CAWWTQAGYTF.

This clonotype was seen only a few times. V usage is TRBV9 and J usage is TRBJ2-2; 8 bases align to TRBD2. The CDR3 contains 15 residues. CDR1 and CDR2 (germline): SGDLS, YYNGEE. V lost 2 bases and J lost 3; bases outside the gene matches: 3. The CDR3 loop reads CASSVAGGHTGELFF. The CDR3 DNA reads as TGTGCCAGCAGCGTCGCGGGGGGCCACACCGGGGAGCTGTTTTTT.

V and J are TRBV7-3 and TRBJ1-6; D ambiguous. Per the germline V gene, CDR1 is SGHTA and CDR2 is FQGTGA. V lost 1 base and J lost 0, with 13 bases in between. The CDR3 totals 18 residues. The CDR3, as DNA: TGTGCCAGCAGCTTAAATTCCCATAGGAGCTCCTATAATTCACCCCTCCACTTT. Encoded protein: CASSLNSHRSSYNSPLHF.

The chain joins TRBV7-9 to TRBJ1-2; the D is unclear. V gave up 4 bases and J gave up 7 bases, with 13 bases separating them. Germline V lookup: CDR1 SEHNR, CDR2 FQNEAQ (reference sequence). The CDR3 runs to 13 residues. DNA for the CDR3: TGTGCCAGCAGCTCCTACCTTGGGGTTGGCTACACCTTC. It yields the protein CASSSYLGVGYTF.

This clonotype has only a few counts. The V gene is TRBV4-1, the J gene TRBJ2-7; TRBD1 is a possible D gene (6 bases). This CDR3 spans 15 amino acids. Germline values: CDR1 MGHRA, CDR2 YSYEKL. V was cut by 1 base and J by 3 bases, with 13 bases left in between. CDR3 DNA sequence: TGCGCCAGCAGCCAAGTTCCTGGACAGAACTACGAGCAGTACTTC. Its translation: CASSQVPGQNYEQYF.

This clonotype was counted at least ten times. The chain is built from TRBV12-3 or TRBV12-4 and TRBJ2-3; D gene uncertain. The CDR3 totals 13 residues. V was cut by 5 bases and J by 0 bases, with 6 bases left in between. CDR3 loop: CASSPISTDTQYF. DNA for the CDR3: TGTGCCAGCAGTCCAATTAGCACAGATACGCAGTATTTT.

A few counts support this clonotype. In DNA form, the CDR3 reads TGTGCCAGCAGCGTAGGCGAACAGGGGGCCCGAGAGACCCAGTACTTC. Its protein is CASSVGEQGARETQYF. The chain carries TRBV9 and TRBJ2-5; 9 bases line up with TRBD1. The CDR3 loop spans 16 amino acids. V trimming: 0 bases; J trimming: 4 bases; junction bases outside the gene matches: 7. Germline V gives CDR1 SGDLS, CDR2 YYNGEE. Filled out from reference TRBV9 and TRBJ2-5, the complete variable domain reads DSGVTQTPKHLITATGQRVTLRCSPRSGDLSVYWYQQSLDQGLQFLIQYYNGEERAKGNILERFSAQQFPDLHSELNLSSLELGDSALYFCASSVGEQGARETQYFGPGTRLLVL.

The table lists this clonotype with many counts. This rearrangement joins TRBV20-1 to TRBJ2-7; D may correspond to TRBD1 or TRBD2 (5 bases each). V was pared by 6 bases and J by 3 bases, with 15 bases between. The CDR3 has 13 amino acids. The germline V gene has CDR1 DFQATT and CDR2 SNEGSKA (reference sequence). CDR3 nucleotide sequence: TGCAGTGCCCGACATGGGGGTAGCTACGAGCAGTACTTC. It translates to CSARHGGSYEQYF.

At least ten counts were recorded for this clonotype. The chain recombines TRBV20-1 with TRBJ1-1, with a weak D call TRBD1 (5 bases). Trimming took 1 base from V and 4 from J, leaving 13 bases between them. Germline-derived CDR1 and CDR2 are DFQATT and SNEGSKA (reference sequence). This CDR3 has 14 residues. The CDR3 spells CSARGFQGGTEAFF. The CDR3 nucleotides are TGCAGTGCTAGAGGGTTTCAGGGTGGCACTGAAGCTTTCTTT.

In DNA, the CDR3 is TGCGCCAGCAGCTTCTCCGCTACTAGTTGGGGATCCGCGAACACCGGGGAGCTGTTTTTT. Translated, it gives CASSFSATSWGSANTGELFF. The genes are TRBV5-1 and TRBJ2-2, with D possibly being TRBD2 (5 bases). Trimming took 2 bases from V and 0 from J, leaving 23 bases between them. The germline CDR1 and CDR2 sequences are SGHRS and YFSETQ. The CDR3 totals 20 residues.

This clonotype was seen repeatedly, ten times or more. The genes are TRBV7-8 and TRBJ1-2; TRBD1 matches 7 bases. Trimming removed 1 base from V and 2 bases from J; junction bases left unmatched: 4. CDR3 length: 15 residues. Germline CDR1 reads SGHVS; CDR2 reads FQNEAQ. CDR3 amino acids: CASSLGLGQNYGYTF. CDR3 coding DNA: TGTGCCAGCAGCTTAGGTTTGGGACAGAACTATGGCTACACCTTC.

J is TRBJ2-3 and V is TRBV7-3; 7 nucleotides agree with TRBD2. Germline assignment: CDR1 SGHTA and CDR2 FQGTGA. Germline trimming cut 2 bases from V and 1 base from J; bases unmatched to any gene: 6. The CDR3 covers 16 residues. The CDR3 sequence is CASSLGPGGGTDTQYF. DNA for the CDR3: TGTGCCAGCAGCTTAGGGCCGGGGGGAGGCACAGATACGCAGTATTTT.

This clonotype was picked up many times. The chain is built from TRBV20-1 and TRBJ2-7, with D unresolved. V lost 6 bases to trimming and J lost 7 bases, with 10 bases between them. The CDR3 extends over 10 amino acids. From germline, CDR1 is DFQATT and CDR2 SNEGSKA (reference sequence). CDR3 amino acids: CSAARGEQYF. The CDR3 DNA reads TGCAGTGCCGCCCGTGGGGAGCAGTACTTC.

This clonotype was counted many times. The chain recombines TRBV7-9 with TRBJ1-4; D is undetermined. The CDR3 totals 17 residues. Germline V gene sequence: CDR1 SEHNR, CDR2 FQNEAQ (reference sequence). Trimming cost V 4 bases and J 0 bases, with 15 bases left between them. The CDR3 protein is CASSWPPGRPTNEKLFF. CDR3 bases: TGTGCCAGCAGCTGGCCCCCGGGCCGGCCAACTAATGAAAAACTGTTTTTT. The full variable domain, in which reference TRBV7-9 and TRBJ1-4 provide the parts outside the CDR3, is DTGVSQNPRHKITKRGQNVTFRCDPISEHNRLYWYRQTLGQGPEFLTYFQNEAQLEKSRLLSDRFSAERPKGSFSTLEIQRTEQGDSAMYLCASSWPPGRPTNEKLFFGSGTQLSVL.

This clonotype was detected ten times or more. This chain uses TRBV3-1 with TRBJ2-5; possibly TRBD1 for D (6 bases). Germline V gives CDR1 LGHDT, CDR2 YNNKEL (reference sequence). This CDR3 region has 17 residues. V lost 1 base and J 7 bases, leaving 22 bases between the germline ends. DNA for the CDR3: TGTGCCAGCAGCCAAGGCGCCATAAGGGGGACGGTGAGGACCCAGTACTTC. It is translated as CASSQGAIRGTVRTQYF.

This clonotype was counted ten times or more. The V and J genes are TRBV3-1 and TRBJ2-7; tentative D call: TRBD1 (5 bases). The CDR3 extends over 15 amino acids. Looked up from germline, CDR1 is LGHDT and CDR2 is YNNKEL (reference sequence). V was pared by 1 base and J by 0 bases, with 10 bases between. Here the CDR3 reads CASSQVPDSSYEQYF. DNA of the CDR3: TGTGCCAGCAGCCAAGTGCCAGACAGCTCCTACGAGCAGTACTTC.